The entry below describes one TCR beta chain. This sample was taken from a study of technical replicates of blood from a handful of donors. Sequencing was performed with immunoSEQ multiplex PCR; in TCRdb, only in-frame clones are kept and a portion is missing. The table shows more than 45,000 clones, with about nine tenths occurring only once. This receptor was obtained from a human donor in good health. Some clones in this sample may be carry-over from other donors' samples. The material sequenced was PBMCs.

This chain's CDR3 is CASSHDPGQGASNYEQYF. The DNA for the CDR3 is TGTGCCAGCAGCCATGACCCGGGACAGGGGGCTTCGAACTACGAGCAGTACTTC. The chain employs TRBV7-8 and TRBJ2-7; 12 bases are a match to TRBD1. With V trimmed by 5 bases and J by 3 bases, 14 bases remained unmatched. Germline CDR1 and CDR2: SGHVS and FQNEAQ. The CDR3 consists of 18 residues.